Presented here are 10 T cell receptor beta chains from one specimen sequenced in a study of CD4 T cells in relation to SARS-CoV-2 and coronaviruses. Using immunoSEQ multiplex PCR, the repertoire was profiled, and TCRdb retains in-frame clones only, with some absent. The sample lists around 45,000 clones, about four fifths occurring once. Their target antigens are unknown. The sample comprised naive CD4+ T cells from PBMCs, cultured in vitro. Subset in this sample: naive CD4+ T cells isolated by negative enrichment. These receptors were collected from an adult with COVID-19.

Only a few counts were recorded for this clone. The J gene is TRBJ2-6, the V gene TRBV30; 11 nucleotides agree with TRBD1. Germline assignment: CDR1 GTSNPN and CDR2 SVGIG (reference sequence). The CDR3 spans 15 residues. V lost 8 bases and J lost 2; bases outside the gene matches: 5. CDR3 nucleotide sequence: TGTGCCAGGGACAGGGGGAGGACTGGGGCCAACGTCCTGACTTTC. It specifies CARDRGRTGANVLTF.

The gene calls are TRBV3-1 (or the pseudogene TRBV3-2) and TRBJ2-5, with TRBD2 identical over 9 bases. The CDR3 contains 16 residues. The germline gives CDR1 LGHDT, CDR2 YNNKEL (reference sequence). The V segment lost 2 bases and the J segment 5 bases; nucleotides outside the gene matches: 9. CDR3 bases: TGTGCCAGCAGCCAAAACCGACTAGCGGCCTGGGAGACCCAGTACTTC. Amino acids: CASSQNRLAAWETQYF.

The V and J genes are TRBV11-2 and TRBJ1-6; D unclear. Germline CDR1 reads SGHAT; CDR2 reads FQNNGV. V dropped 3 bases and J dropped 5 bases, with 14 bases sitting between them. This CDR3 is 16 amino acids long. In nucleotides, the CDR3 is TGTGCCAGCAGCTTTCTCTCCCCGGTGAATAATTCACCCCTCCACTTT. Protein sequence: CASSFLSPVNNSPLHF. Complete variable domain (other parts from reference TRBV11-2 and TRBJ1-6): EAGVAQSPRYKIIEKRQSVAFWCNPISGHATLYWYQQILGQGPKLLIQFQNNGVVDDSQLPKDRFSAERLKGVDSTLKIQPAKLEDSAVYLCASSFLSPVNNSPLHFGNGTRLTVT.

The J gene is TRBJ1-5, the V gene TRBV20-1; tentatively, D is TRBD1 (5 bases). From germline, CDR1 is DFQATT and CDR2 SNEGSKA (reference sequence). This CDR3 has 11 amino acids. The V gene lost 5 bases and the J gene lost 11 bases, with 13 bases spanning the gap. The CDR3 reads CSAERTQAQHF. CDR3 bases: TGCAGTGCTGAAAGGACACAAGCCCAGCATTTT.

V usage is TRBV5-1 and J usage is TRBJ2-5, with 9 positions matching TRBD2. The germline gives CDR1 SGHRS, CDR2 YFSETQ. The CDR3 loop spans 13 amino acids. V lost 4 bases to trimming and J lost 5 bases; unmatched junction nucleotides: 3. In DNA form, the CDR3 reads TGCGCCAGCAGCCGACTAGCGGAGGAGACCCAGTACTTC. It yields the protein CASSRLAEETQYF.

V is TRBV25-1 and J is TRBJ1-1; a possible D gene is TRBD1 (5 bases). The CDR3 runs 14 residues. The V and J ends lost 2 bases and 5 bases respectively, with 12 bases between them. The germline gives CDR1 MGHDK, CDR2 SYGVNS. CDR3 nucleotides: TGTGCCAGCAGTGAAAACCGGGCAGGGACTGAAGCTTTCTTT. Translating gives CASSENRAGTEAFF.

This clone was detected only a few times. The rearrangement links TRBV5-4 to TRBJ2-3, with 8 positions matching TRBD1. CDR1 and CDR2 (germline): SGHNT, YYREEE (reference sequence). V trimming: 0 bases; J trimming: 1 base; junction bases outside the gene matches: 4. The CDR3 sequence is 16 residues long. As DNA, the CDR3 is TGTGCCAGCAGCTTGGGTCCGGACAGGGGCACAGATACGCAGTATTTT. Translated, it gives CASSLGPDRGTDTQYF. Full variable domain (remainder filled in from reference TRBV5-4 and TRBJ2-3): ETGVTQSPTHLIKTRGQQVTLRCSSQSGHNTVSWYQQALGQGPQFIFQYYREEENGRGNFPPRFSGLQFPNYSSELNVNALELDDSALYLCASSLGPDRGTDTQYFGPGTRLTVL.

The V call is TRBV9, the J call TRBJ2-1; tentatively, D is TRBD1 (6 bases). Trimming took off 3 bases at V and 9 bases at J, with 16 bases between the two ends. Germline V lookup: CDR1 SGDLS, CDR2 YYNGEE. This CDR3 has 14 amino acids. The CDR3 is CASSALRDIGEQFF. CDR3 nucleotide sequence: TGTGCCAGCAGCGCCCTCCGGGACATCGGTGAGCAGTTCTTC. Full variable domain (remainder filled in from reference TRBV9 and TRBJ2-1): DSGVTQTPKHLITATGQRVTLRCSPRSGDLSVYWYQQSLDQGLQFLIQYYNGEERAKGNILERFSAQQFPDLHSELNLSSLELGDSALYFCASSALRDIGEQFFGPGTRLTVL.

The CDR3 coding sequence is TGCGCCAGCAGCCAAGTGGCAGGAGGGGATTGGGGCTACACCTTC. Its translation is CASSQVAGGDWGYTF. The chain combines TRBV4-3 with TRBJ1-2, with D possibly being TRBD1 (5 bases). Germline CDR1 is LGHNA and CDR2 is YSLEER. The CDR3 is 15 amino acids. V shed 1 base and J shed 8 bases, with 17 bases lying between them.

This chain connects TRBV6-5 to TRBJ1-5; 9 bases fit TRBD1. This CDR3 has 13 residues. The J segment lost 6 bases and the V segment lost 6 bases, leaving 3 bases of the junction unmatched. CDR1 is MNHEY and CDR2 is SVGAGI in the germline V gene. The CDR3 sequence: CASSPTGGQPQHF. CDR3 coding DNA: TGTGCCAGCAGCCCGACAGGGGGTCAGCCCCAGCATTTT.